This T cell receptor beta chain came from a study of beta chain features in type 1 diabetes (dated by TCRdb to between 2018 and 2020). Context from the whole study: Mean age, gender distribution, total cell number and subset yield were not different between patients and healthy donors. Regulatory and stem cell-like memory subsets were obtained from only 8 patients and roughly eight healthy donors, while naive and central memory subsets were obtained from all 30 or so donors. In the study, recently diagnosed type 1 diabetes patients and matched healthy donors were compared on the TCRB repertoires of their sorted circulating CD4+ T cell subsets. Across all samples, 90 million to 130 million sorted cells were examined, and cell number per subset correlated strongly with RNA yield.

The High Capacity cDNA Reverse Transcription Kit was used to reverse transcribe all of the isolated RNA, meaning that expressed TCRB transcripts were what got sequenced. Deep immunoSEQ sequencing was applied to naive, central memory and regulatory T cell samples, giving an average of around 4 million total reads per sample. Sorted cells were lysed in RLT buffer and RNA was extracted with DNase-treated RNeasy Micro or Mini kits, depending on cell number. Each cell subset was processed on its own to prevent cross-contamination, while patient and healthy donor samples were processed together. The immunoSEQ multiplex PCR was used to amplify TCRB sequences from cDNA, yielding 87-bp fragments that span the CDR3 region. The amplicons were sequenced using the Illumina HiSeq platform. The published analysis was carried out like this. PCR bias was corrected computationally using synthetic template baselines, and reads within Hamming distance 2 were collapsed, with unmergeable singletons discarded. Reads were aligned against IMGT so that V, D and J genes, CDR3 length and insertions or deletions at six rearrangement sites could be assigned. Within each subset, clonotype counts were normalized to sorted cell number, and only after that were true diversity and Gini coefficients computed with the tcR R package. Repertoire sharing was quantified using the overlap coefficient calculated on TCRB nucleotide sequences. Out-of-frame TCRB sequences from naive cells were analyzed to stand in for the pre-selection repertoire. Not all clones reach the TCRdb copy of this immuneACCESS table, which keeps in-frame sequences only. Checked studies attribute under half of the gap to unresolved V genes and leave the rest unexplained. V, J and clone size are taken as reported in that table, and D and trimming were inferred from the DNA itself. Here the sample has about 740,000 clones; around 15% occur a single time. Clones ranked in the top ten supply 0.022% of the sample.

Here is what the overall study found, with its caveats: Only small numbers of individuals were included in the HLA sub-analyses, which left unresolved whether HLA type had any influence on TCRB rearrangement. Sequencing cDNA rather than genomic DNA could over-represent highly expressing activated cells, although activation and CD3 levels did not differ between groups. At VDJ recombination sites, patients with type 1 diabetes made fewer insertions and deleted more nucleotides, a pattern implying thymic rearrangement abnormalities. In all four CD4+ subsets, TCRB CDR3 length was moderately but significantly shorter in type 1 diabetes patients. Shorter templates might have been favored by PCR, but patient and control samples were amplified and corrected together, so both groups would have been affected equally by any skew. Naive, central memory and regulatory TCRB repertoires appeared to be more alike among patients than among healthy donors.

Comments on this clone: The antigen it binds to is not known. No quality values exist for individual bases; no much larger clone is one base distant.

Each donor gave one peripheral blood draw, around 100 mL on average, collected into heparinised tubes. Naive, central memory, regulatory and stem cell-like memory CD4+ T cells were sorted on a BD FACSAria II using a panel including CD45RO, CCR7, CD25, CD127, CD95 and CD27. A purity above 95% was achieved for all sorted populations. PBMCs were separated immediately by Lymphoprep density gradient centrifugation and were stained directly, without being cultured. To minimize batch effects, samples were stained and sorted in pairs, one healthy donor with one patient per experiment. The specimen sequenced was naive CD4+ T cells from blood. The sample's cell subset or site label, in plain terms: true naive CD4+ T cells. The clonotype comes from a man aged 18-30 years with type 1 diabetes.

The CDR3 corresponds to CASSSTTRETNGYTF. The DNA reads as follows: TGCGCCAGCAGCTCAACCACTCGGGAAACCAATGGCTACACCTTC. In this chain, TRBV5-1 is recombined with TRBJ1-2, with the D gene not clear enough to name. The CDR3 measures 15 amino acids from cysteine to phenylalanine. Only the CDR3 portion is preserved as DNA: 45 bases, with reading frame beginning at the first base. Cut back by 3 bases and 6 bases, the V and J ends lie 18 bases apart. Sequences SGHRS (CDR1) and YFSETQ (CDR2) are obtained from the germline V gene.